The present entry profiles one TCR beta chain with its context. The antigen is unknown. The data were obtained in a study of T cell responses to AZD1222 COVID-19 vaccine. Points from the study as a whole: Just 5 to 7 people given AZD1222 tested seropositive at baseline. White British people made up most donors, females outnumbered males, and clonal diversity was possibly underestimated. Recipients of two AZD1222 doses showed rising Spike-specific TCR breadth and depth.

Some clones are missing from TCRdb's copy, which holds only in-frame ones; the method was immunoSEQ multiplex PCR. The table records around 88,000 clones, roughly nine tenths of them present only once. The germline CDR1 and CDR2 sequences are SGHVS and FQNEAQ. V lost 3 bases and J lost 2; bases outside the gene matches: 7. The length of the CDR3 is 17 residues. The receptor comes from an adult in good health. This sample comprised peripheral blood, obtained on day 0 of AZD1222 vaccination. The rearrangement joins TRBV7-8 to TRBJ1-5; 10 bases line up with TRBD1. The CDR3 here is CASSLGQGMEGNQPQHF. The CDR3 nucleotides read TGTGCCAGCAGCTTGGGACAGGGGATGGAAGGCAATCAGCCCCAGCATTTT. The whole variable domain, remainder taken from reference TRBV7-8 and TRBJ1-5, is GAGVSQSPRYKVAKRGQDVALRCDPISGHVSLFWYQQALGQGPEFLTYFQNEAQLDKSGLPSDRFFAERPEGSVSTLKIQRTQQEDSAVYLCASSLGQGMEGNQPQHFGDGTRLSIL.